Only one count was recorded for the clone carrying this T cell receptor beta chain. The assay was immunoSEQ multiplex PCR, and TCRdb's table has in-frame clones only and misses some. Counted here are over 50,000 clones, about 86% occurring once; the ten biggest clones make up under 5.5%. The data derive from a study of T cell changes during pregnancy in multiple sclerosis. CDR1 is MNHEY, CDR2 SMNVEV, per germline (reference sequence). This CDR3 comprises 18 residues. V was clipped by 5 bases and J by 1 base; unmatched bases: 7. The clonotype comes from a human donor whose cells served as feeder cells for cultures in a pregnancy study. The chain recombines TRBV27 with TRBJ2-1, with 14 positions matching TRBD2. Sequenced: peripheral blood from another person, used as feeder cells. The CDR3 DNA follows: TGTGCCAGCAGTCCCGAGGGGACTAGCGGGAGTTCCTACAATGAGCAGTTCTTC. Its translation is CASSPEGTSGSSYNEQFF.